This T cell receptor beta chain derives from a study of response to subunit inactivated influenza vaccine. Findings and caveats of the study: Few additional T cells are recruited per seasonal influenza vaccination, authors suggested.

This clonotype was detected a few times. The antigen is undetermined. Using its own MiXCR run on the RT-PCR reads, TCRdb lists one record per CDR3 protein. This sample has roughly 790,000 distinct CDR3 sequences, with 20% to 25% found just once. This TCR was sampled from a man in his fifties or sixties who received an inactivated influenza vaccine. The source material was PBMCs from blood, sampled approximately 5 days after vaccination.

The CDR3: CASSYLGGTDTQYF. CDR3 nucleotide sequence: TGTGCCAGCAGTTACCTCGGGGGCACAGATACGCAGTATTTT. V usage is TRBV6-5 and J usage is TRBJ2-3, with D tentatively TRBD2 (5 bases). CDR3 length: 14 amino acids. Germline CDR1 MNHEY, CDR2 SVGAGI. V lost 2 bases and J lost 1, with 7 bases in between.